The 5 T cell receptor beta chains given below trace back to one sample, sequenced in a study of T cells in Graves' hyperthyroidism and ophthalmopathy. Amplification targeted TCR beta CDR3 regions from RNA transcripts. HTBI primers were the set used in a first-round RT-PCR of the TCR CDR3. TCRdb itself ran the multiplex PCR reads through MiXCR, one entry per CDR3 protein. The sample contains fewer than 600,000 distinct CDR3 sequences, approximately 14% of which appear only once. The specimen was blood. The origin of the receptors is a woman aged 18-29 years with Graves' hyperthyroidism.

In regard to this clonotype: At one end, the junction sequence differs from germline, possibly due to a read error. This chain uses TRBV15 with TRBJ2-3, with D unclear. Germline loops: CDR1 LNHNV, CDR2 YYDKDF (reference sequence). The CDR3 is 11 residues long. CDR3 DNA: TGTGCCACCAGCAGCAAAGATACGCAGTATTTT. Its translation: CATSSKDTQYF.

This clonotype has just a few counts. This chain uses TRBV5-4 with TRBJ2-2, with TRBD2 identical over 11 bases. Per germline, CDR1 SGHNT and CDR2 YYREEE (reference sequence). Unmatched junction bases numbered 5, after V lost 4 bases and J lost 3 bases. The CDR3 spans 16 residues. The CDR3 loop reads CASSLLTSGDTGELFF. The CDR3, as DNA: TGTGCCAGCAGCCTGCTGACTAGCGGGGACACCGGGGAGCTGTTTTTT. Using reference TRBV5-4 and TRBJ2-2 for the parts outside the CDR3, the full variable domain is ETGVTQSPTHLIKTRGQQVTLRCSSQSGHNTVSWYQQALGQGPQFIFQYYREEENGRGNFPPRFSGLQFPNYSSELNVNALELDDSALYLCASSLLTSGDTGELFFGEGSRLTVL.

There are many counts of this clonotype. This CDR3 reads CASSLVPKSGELFF. The CDR3, as DNA: TGTGCCAGCAGTTTGGTCCCGAAGTCCGGGGAGCTGTTTTTT. V and J are TRBV12-3 or TRBV12-4 and TRBJ2-2; D gene unclear. The germline V and J ends were trimmed by 3 bases and 6 bases, with 11 bases remaining between them. The CDR3 runs 14 residues.

This clonotype was picked up one time. V gene TRBV11-3 combines with J gene TRBJ2-7; no clear D gene. This CDR3 contains 11 residues. Trimming took off 8 bases at V and 7 bases at J, with 12 bases between the two ends. Germline V gene data show CDR1 as SGHNT and CDR2 as YENEEA. CDR3 DNA sequence: TGTGCCAGCGGCTCCTCTGTGGAGCAGTACTTC. Translated: CASGSSVEQYF.

This chain links TRBV7-3 with TRBJ2-5, with D tentatively TRBD1 or TRBD2 (8 bases each). The CDR3 spans 14 residues. V was cut by 5 bases and J by 7 bases, with 17 bases left in between. CDR1 and CDR2 from the germline V gene are SGHTA and FQGTGA. The CDR3: CASSPQGAGGTQYF. As DNA, the CDR3 is TGTGCCAGCAGCCCTCAGGGGGCGGGGGGGACCCAGTACTTC.